This entry features one T cell receptor (beta chain) sequence. This clonotype was counted ten times or more. The specificity of this receptor is unknown. One base away there is no much larger clone; base qualities are not given. The sample's treatment or condition label, in plain terms: allogeneic hematopoietic cell transplantation with graft depleted of TCRalphabeta T cells and CD19 B cells. TCRalphabeta/CD19-depleted allogeneic hematopoietic cell grafts were given to the transplant recipients, all of whom were children. The sample originates from a study of T-cell reconstitution after alpha-beta-depleted transplantation in children (dated by TCRdb to the mid-2010s). Concerning the study at large: Using TCR repertoire profiling, the study quantitatively followed how T-cell immune reconstitution unfolded in children after TCRalphabeta/CD19-depleted allogeneic hematopoietic cell transplantation.

The CDR3 numbers 15 residues from cysteine through phenylalanine. Just the 45-base CDR3 DNA is kept, in frame starting at base 1. According to the germline V gene, CDR1 reads SQVTM and CDR2 reads ANQGSEA. V is trimmed back by 6 bases and J by 4 bases, and the junction contains 9 bases that no gene match accounts for. Summary of the overall study and its limitations: About two months after transplant, the apparently early recovery of alphabetaT-cell counts reportedly depended on just several hundred clones that had expanded rapidly and came from non-depleted graft cells. In some patients, high TCRbeta diversity at day 60 was attributed to recipient T cells and intrathymic progenitors that had survived conditioning. Over subsequent months, a decline in hyperexpanded clone frequencies was noted, and after one year, T-cell counts and TCRbeta diversity were mostly ascribed to newly produced T cells.

The protocol used for the library was PCR. Instrument used: Illumina HiSeq 2500. To normalize quantification of the TCRbeta repertoire, the TCR libraries were built with molecular barcoding that relied on unique molecular identifiers. TCRdb itself trimmed the public reads at Q25 with fastp, ran MiXCR and retained productive beta chains. Entries that share a CDR3 protein sequence are merged under the most common genes and DNA. The sample records fewer than 750,000 distinct CDR3 sequences, 20% to 25% of which are singletons. The ten largest account for approximately 14% of the sample. The sequence was collected from a boy less than two years old who had a stem cell transplant for acute myeloid leukemia, so the T cells may come from the graft donor. Recombination joined TRBV29-1 with TRBJ2-1; TRBD1 aligns with 10 central bases. This sample comprised PBMCs, mostly from graft donor cells, obtained 360 days after TCRalphabeta/CD19-depleted stem cell transplant. At the DNA level, the sequence is TGCAGCGTCGCTGACGGGACAGGGGAATACAATGAGCAGTTCTTC. Translated, this gives CSVADGTGEYNEQFF.